This record covers a single T cell receptor beta chain. Participants were placed into cohorts based on the clinical history they reported. The data belong to a study of blood T cell repertoires in COVID-19. In the study overall: Sites across the United States, Italy and Spain contributed samples from acute and convalescent COVID-19.

Per the authors' pipeline: It was from reference gene primer amplification that nucleated cell counts were estimated. Using immunoSEQ multiplex PCR, the repertoire was profiled, and TCRdb retains in-frame clones only, with some absent. From that table come the V and J calls and clone size; the DNA was used to work out D and trimming. Seen here are 400,000 or so clones, less than 95% observed once, and the top ten hold approximately 0.65%. CDR3 length: 16 residues. CDR1 and CDR2 (germline): SGHRS, YFSETQ. The ends lost 4 bases at V and 5 bases at J; junction bases unmatched: 7. V usage is TRBV5-1 and J usage is TRBJ1-4; 11 bases match TRBD1. This sequence originates from a man younger than 35 who had recovered from COVID-19. Specimen: PBMCs or T cells enriched from blood (not recorded which). The CDR3 reads CASSLLGTGGNEKLFF. The CDR3, as DNA: TGCGCCAGCAGCCTATTAGGGACAGGGGGGAATGAAAAACTGTTTTTT.